The source of this T cell receptor (beta chain) is a study of shared clonotypes between healthy human individuals. Adults of Caucasian background living in Nashville, Tennessee made up all donors. Worth noting for this clone: The antigen is not known.

General study results and limits: Clonotype sharing levels among donors were expected to vary with sequencing depth.

The assay was immunoSEQ multiplex PCR, and TCRdb's table has in-frame clones only and misses some. Found here are about 480,000 clones, 79% of them singletons; the top ten hold under 15%. The germline gives CDR1 SGHTA, CDR2 FQGNSA. CDR3 length equals 15 residues. Trimming took 2 bases from V and 2 from J, leaving 12 bases between them. V usage is TRBV7-2 and J usage is TRBJ2-5; D is uncertain. Material for sequencing was PBMCs. This receptor was identified in a woman in her thirties or forties in good health. Some clones in this sample may be carry-over from other donors' samples. The CDR3 DNA is TGTGCCAGCAGCTTATTTAGCCGCCTACAAGAGACCCAGTACTTC. Its translation: CASSLFSRLQETQYF.